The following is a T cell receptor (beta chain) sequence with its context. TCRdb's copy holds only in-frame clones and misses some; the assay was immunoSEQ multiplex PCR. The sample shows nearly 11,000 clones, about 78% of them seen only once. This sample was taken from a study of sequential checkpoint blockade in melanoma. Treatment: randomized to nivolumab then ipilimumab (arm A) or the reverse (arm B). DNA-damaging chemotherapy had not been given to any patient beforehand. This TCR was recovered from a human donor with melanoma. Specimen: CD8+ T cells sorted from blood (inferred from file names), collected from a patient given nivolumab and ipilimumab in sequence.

CDR3 loop: CASSQGDSPQPQHF. The CDR3 DNA reads as TGTGCCAGCAGCCAGGGGGACAGTCCTCAGCCCCAGCATTTT. The J gene is TRBJ1-5, the V gene TRBV4-2; TRBD1 aligns across 7 bases. Germline trimming cut 3 bases from V and 6 bases from J; bases unmatched to any gene: 5. The CDR3 contains 14 residues. The germline gives CDR1 LGHNA, CDR2 YNFKEQ.